This is a list of T cell receptor beta chains from one sample in a study of blood T cell repertoires in COVID-19. Using immunoSEQ multiplex PCR, the repertoire was profiled, and TCRdb retains in-frame clones only, with some absent. The table includes roughly 310,000 clones, 90% detected once. Sequencing was done on a sample of PBMCs or T cells enriched from blood (not recorded which). The receptors stem from a man in his 60s who had recovered from COVID-19. CDR3s include the opening cysteine and the closing phenylalanine or tryptophan. Fields, in order: D gene, V gene, clone size, J gene, CDR3 DNA, CDR3 protein. A D gene is named only where the DNA matches it firmly. Clone size appears in some rows only: once, few, many, or a class for an expanded clone.

>TRBD1|TRBV5-6|NA|TRBJ2-2
TGTGCCAGCAGCTCCCCCCTACAGGGGCACGGGGAGCTGTTTTTT
CASSSPLQGHGELFF
>NA|TRBV6-2/TRBV6-3|NA|TRBJ2-5
TGTGCCAGCAGTTACCGACTGGTTGAGACCCAGTACTTC
CASSYRLVETQYF
>NA|TRBV5-8|NA|TRBJ2-7
TGCCAGCAAGACCCGGGTTCCTACGAGCAGTACTTC
CQQDPGSYEQYF
>NA|TRBV30|NA|TRBJ2-5
TGTGCCTGGAGTGGGCAGGGTGGGGAGACCCAGTACTTC
CAWSGQGGETQYF
>TRBD2|TRBV18|NA|TRBJ2-1
TGTGCCAGCTCACCACCCTCTCTAGCGGGGATAAACAATGAGCAGTTCTTC
CASSPPSLAGINNEQFF
>NA|TRBV19|NA|TRBJ1-2
TGTGCCAGTAGCACATCTTCAGGTACGCACTATGGCTACACCTTC
CASSTSSGTHYGYTF
>NA|TRBV7-9|NA|TRBJ1-1
TGTGCCAGCAGCCACCGTGCGCCCGAAGTTGAAGCTTTCTTT
CASSHRAPEVEAFF
>TRBD2|TRBV24-1|NA|TRBJ2-1
TGTGCCACCAGTGACCTACCGACTAGCGGGAGGGCCCATGAGCAGTTCTTC
CATSDLPTSGRAHEQFF
>NA|TRBV13|NA|TRBJ2-3
TGTGCCAGCAGCTCCCCCTCGTTCGGGGCAGATACGCAGTATTTT
CASSSPSFGADTQYF
>NA|TRBV3-1/TRBV3-2|NA|TRBJ1-5
TGTGCCAGCAGCCCTCCCGATCGGGGTGGCAATCAGCCCCAGCATTTT
CASSPPDRGGNQPQHF
>NA|TRBV24-1|NA|TRBJ2-3
TGTGCCACCAGTGAATCCGGGACAAGGATCACAGATACGCAGTATTTT
CATSESGTRITDTQYF
>NA|TRBV6-2/TRBV6-3|NA|TRBJ1-5
TGTGCCAGCAGCTGGGGGGAAAATCAGCCCCAGCATTTT
CASSWGENQPQHF
>TRBD1|TRBV6-5|NA|TRBJ1-1
TGTGCCAGCAGAGGACAGGGATTTTCTGAAGCTTTCTTT
CASRGQGFSEAFF
>NA|TRBV23-1|NA|TRBJ1-2
TGCGCCAGCCCCACAGGGAGAGGCTATGGCTACACCTTC
CASPTGRGYGYTF
>NA|TRBV11-3|NA|TRBJ2-1
TGTGCCAGCAGGAGGGGGGGGGCCCGAGCCTACAATGAGCAGTTCTTC
CASRRGGARAYNEQFF
>TRBD2|TRBV6-5|few|TRBJ2-2
TGTGCCAGCAGTTACGCGGGGGGAGCTACCGGGGAGCTGTTTTTT
CASSYAGGATGELFF
>TRBD2|TRBV10-3|NA|TRBJ2-2
TGTGCCATCACTCCGACTAGCGGTGCGAACACCGGGGAGCTGTTTTTT
CAITPTSGANTGELFF
>TRBD1|TRBV18|NA|TRBJ1-5
TGTGCCAGCTCAACGGGACAGGGTGGCCTCTATAGCAATCAGCCCCAGCATTTT
CASSTGQGGLYSNQPQHF
>NA|TRBV27|NA|TRBJ1-5
TGTGCCAGCAGTTTATTCACAGGGCCCAATCAGCCCCAGCATTTT
CASSLFTGPNQPQHF
>NA|TRBV5-1|NA|TRBJ2-6
TGCGCCAGCAGCCCCGGTGCGGCAGCTGGGGCCAACGTCCTGACTTTC
CASSPGAAAGANVLTF
>TRBD1|TRBV5-1|NA|TRBJ2-7
TGCGCCAGCCGTGACGGGACAGGGGGACTTACCCTCTACGAGCAGTACTTC
CASRDGTGGLTLYEQYF
>TRBD1|TRBV4-1|NA|TRBJ2-1
TGCGCCAGCAGCAGCCGGGACAGGGGGCAAAATGAGCAGTTCTTC
CASSSRDRGQNEQFF
>TRBD1|TRBV6-5|NA|TRBJ1-4
TGTGCCAGCACACAAGGGACAGGGCTTATTGAAAAACTGTTTTTT
CASTQGTGLIEKLFF
>TRBD1|TRBV6-4|NA|TRBJ1-6
TGTGCCAGCAGGGTACCACCCAGGACAGGGTATAATTCACCCCTCCACTTT
CASRVPPRTGYNSPLHF
>TRBD1|TRBV12-3/TRBV12-4|NA|TRBJ1-1
TGTGCCAGCAGGGAAGCAGGGGGCACTGAAGCTTTCTTT
CASREAGGTEAFF
>TRBD1|TRBV2|NA|TRBJ1-5
TGTGCCAGCAGTCGGACAGGGGCCTTCAATCAGCCCCAGCATTTT
CASSRTGAFNQPQHF
>TRBD1|TRBV5-1|NA|TRBJ2-5
TGCGCCAGCAGCTTGGCCAGGGGGCTACAAGAGACCCAGTACTTC
CASSLARGLQETQYF
>NA|TRBV10-3|NA|TRBJ2-3
TGTGCCATCGGGGAAGGGGCCAACACAGATACGCAGTATTTT
CAIGEGANTDTQYF
>NA|TRBV2|NA|TRBJ1-1
TGTGCCAGCAGTGAACTCCCGGTGAGTGTAGCTTTCTTT
CASSELPVSVAFF
>NA|TRBV27|NA|TRBJ1-2
TGTGCCAGCAGTTTGACAGCGACCAACTATGGCTACACCTTC
CASSLTATNYGYTF
>NA|TRBV4-1|NA|TRBJ2-5
TGCGCCAGCAGCCAAGAAATTAAGGCGGGCGGGATAAAAGAGACCCAGTACTTC
CASSQEIKAGGIKETQYF
>TRBD1|TRBV7-8|NA|TRBJ1-2
TGTGCCAGCAGCGCGGACAGGGCCGATGGCTACACCTTC
CASSADRADGYTF
>TRBD1|TRBV5-3|NA|TRBJ1-4
TGTGCCAGAAGCTTGCCGGGACAGCTTAATGAAAAACTGTTTTTT
CARSLPGQLNEKLFF
>TRBD2|TRBV6-5|NA|TRBJ2-7
TGTGCGACTAGCGGGATTGCCTACGAGCAGTACTTC
CATSGIAYEQYF
>TRBD1|TRBV30|NA|TRBJ1-2
TGTGCCTGGAGCGGAGGGACAGGGCGAGGCTACACCTTC
CAWSGGTGRGYTF
>NA|TRBV11-2|NA|TRBJ2-7
TGTGCCAGCAGCTTAAACAGGCTTGACCTCTACGAGCAGTACTTC
CASSLNRLDLYEQYF
>TRBD1|TRBV3-1/TRBV3-2|few|TRBJ1-6
TGTGCCAGCAGCCCGTCCAGACAGGGGAATTCACCCCTCCACTTT
CASSPSRQGNSPLHF
>NA|TRBV11-2|NA|TRBJ2-5
TGTGCCAGCAGCTTAGTCATCGGGTCGGAGACCCAGTACTTC
CASSLVIGSETQYF
>NA|TRBV6-5|NA|TRBJ2-7
TGTGCCAGCACCCAGGGAACGGAGAACTACGAGCAGTACTTC
CASTQGTENYEQYF
>NA|TRBV6-6|NA|TRBJ1-1
TGTGCCAGCGGCCTCCTCCCCAACACTGAAGCTTTCTTT
CASGLLPNTEAFF
>TRBD1|TRBV5-4|NA|TRBJ2-5
TGTGCCAGCAGAAGACAGGGGGATGAGACCCAGTACTTC
CASRRQGDETQYF
>TRBD1|TRBV9|NA|TRBJ1-3
TGTGCCAGCAGCGTAGGTCCAGGGGGAAGAAACACCATATATTTT
CASSVGPGGRNTIYF
>TRBD2|TRBV27|NA|TRBJ2-7
TGTGCCAGCAGTTTTAATAGCGGGAGCCACGAGCAGTACTTC
CASSFNSGSHEQYF
>TRBD1|TRBV18|NA|TRBJ1-2
TGTGCCAGCTCGCAAAAGGGGACAGGAAAAAACTATGGCTACACCTTC
CASSQKGTGKNYGYTF
>NA|TRBV13|NA|TRBJ1-2
TGTGCCAGCAGCTTCGGTGTCCCATCCTATGGCTACACCTTC
CASSFGVPSYGYTF
>TRBD2|TRBV19|NA|TRBJ2-3
TGTGCCAGCCACTCCCGGGAGGGGCGGACAGATACGCAGTATTTT
CASHSREGRTDTQYF
>TRBD1|TRBV7-9|NA|TRBJ2-4
TGTGCCAGCACCCTCACCGGGACAGGGGAAAACATTCAGTACTTC
CASTLTGTGENIQYF
>NA|TRBV6-5|NA|TRBJ1-6
TGTGCCAGCACCCAGACAGGAACCAATTCACCCCTCCACTTT
CASTQTGTNSPLHF
>NA|TRBV27|NA|TRBJ2-5
TGTGCCAGCAGCTCATGGTCGCTAGGCCCCCAAGAGACCCAGTACTTC
CASSSWSLGPQETQYF
>TRBD1|TRBV20-1|NA|TRBJ1-2
TGCAGTGCTAGTGGTCCTGGACAGGAAAACTATGGCTACACCTTC
CSASGPGQENYGYTF
>NA|TRBV29-1|NA|TRBJ1-2
TGCAGCGTCCTAGGTGCCTTTAACTATGGCTACACCTTC
CSVLGAFNYGYTF
>NA|TRBV2|NA|TRBJ2-7
TGTGCCAGCAGGCCACTAACCTACGAGCAGTACTTC
CASRPLTYEQYF
>NA|TRBV19|NA|TRBJ2-1
TGTGCCAGTAGTATTGCGGCCGGAGACGTGGGAGTGAAGTTCTTC
CASSIAAGDVGVKFF
>TRBD1|TRBV4-3|NA|TRBJ1-5
TGCGCCAGCAGCCAGGACAAACAGGGGTACCAGCCCCAGCATTTT
CASSQDKQGYQPQHF
>NA|TRBV11-2|NA|TRBJ1-4
TGTGCCAGCAGCTTATCGTGGTCAGCTAATGAAAAACTGTTTTTT
CASSLSWSANEKLFF
>TRBD2|TRBV6-2/TRBV6-3|NA|TRBJ2-3
TGTGCCAGCAGTTTACGCCCTGGGAGCGGGGTGGGAGCGCAGTATTTT
CASSLRPGSGVGAQYF
>TRBD1|TRBV18|NA|TRBJ2-1
TGTGCCAGCTCACCGAGACAGGGCCATGAGCAGTTCTTC
CASSPRQGHEQFF
>TRBD2|TRBV5-5|NA|TRBJ2-1
TGTGCCAGCAGCTTGTTTCTAGCGGGAGTCGGGGAGCAGTTCTTC
CASSLFLAGVGEQFF
>NA|TRBV20-1|NA|TRBJ1-2
TGCAGTGCTAGTGGGGGGATAGGGAGGAACTATGGCTACACCTTC
CSASGGIGRNYGYTF